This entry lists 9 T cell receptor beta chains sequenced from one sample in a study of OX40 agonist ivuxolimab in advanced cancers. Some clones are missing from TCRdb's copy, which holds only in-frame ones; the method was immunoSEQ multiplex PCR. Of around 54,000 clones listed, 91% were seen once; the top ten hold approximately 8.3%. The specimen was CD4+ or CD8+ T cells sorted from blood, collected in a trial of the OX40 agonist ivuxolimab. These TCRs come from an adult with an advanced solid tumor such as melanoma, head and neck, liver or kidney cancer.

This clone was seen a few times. The CDR3: CASEGDTGELFF. In DNA, the CDR3 is TGTGCCAGCGAGGGGGATACCGGGGAGCTGTTTTTT. J is TRBJ2-2 and V is TRBV9; a possible D gene is TRBD1 (6 bases). Germline CDR1 SGDLS, CDR2 YYNGEE. CDR3 length equals 12 residues. Trimming left V 7 bases short and J 5 bases short, with 9 bases between.

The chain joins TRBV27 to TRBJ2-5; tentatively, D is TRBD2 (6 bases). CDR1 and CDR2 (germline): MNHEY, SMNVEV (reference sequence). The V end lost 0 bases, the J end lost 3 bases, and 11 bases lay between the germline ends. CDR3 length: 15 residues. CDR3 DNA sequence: TGTGCCAGCAGTTTATCCCCGCGGACTAAAGAGACCCAGTACTTC. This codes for CASSLSPRTKETQYF.

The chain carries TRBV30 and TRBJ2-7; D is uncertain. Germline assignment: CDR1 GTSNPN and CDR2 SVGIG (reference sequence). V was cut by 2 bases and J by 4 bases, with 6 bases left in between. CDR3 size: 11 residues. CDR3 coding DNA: TGTGCCTGGAGTAATCCATACGAGCAGTACTTC. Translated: CAWSNPYEQYF.

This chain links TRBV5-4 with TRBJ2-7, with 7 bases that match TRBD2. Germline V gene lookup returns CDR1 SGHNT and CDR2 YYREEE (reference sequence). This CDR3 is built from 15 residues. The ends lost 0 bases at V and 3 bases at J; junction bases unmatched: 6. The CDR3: CASSLVGEGLYEQYF. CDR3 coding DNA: TGTGCCAGCAGCTTGGTGGGGGAGGGCCTCTACGAGCAGTACTTC.

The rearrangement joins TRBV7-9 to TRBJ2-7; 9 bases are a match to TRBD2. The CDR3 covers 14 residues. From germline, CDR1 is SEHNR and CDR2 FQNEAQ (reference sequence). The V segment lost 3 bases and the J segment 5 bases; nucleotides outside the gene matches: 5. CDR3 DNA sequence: TGTGCCAGCAGCTTGGGGACTAGCAGGGACGAGCAGTACTTC. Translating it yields CASSLGTSRDEQYF.

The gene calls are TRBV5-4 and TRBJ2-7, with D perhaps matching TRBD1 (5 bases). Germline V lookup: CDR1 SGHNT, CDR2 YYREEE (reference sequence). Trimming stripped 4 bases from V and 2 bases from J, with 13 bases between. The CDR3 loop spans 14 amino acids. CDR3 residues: CASSQRGVAYEQYF. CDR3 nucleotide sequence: TGTGCCAGCAGCCAAAGGGGTGTCGCCTACGAGCAGTACTTC.

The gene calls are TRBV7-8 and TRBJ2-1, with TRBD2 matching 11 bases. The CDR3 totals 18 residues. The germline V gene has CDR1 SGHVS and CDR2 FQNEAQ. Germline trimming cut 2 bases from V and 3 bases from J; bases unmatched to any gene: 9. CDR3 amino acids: CASSLNFLAGGDYNEQFF. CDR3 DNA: TGTGCCAGCAGCTTAAATTTTTTAGCGGGAGGGGACTACAATGAGCAGTTCTTC.

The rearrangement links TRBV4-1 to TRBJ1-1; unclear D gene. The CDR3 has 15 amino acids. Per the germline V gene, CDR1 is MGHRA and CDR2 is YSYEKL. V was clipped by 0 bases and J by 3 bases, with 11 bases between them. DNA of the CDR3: TGCGCCAGCAGCCAAGATGCTGGGCCGGACACTGAAGCTTTCTTT. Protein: CASSQDAGPDTEAFF.

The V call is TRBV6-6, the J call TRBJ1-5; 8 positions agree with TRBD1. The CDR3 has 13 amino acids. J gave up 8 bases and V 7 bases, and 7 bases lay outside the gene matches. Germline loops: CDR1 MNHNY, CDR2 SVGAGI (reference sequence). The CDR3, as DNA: TGTGCCAGCACAGGGGGCCTATTTGAGCCCCAGCATTTT. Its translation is CASTGGLFEPQHF.